One and the same sample provided the 24 T cell receptor beta chains below, sequenced in a study of beta chain features in type 1 diabetes. Expressed TCRB transcripts were sequenced because the entire RNA isolate underwent reverse transcription. Profiled with immunoSEQ multiplex PCR; TCRdb holds only in-frame clones, not every one. The sample lists just over 600,000 clones; less than 20% were seen once. Sequencing was done on a sample of naive CD4+ T cells from blood. These receptors were taken from a man aged 18-30 years in good health.

In its sample, this clone was seen once. The chain joins TRBV6-5 to TRBJ2-7; a possible D gene is TRBD2 (5 bases). The CDR3 totals 12 residues. CDR1 is MNHEY and CDR2 is SVGAGI in the germline V gene. V dropped 6 bases and J dropped 5 bases, with 11 bases sitting between them. The CDR3: CASSGNSDEQYF. The CDR3, as DNA: TGTGCCAGCAGCGGGAACAGCGACGAGCAGTACTTC.

In this sample, this clone turned up a few times. V gene TRBV6-5 combines with J gene TRBJ2-7, with 9 positions matching TRBD1. The CDR3 spans 14 residues. Trimming removed 6 bases from V and 7 bases from J; junction bases left unmatched: 10. Germline CDR1 and CDR2: MNHEY and SVGAGI. The DNA of the CDR3 is TGTGCCAGCAGCCGGGACAGGGAGTCGGGGGAGCAGTACTTC. Translating it yields CASSRDRESGEQYF.

This clone was detected a few times. The V gene is TRBV29-1, the J gene TRBJ1-5; 9 positions match TRBD1. V dropped 4 bases and J dropped 1; count of bases not matched to a gene: 2. CDR1 is SQVTM and CDR2 is ANQGSEA in the germline V gene. The CDR3 consists of 14 residues. The CDR3 region has the DNA TGCAGCGTTGTGACAGGGGGAAGCAATCAGCCCCAGCATTTT. Protein product: CSVVTGGSNQPQHF.

V usage is TRBV30 and J usage is TRBJ2-1, with unresolved D. The CDR3 extends over 15 amino acids. CDR1 is GTSNPN and CDR2 is SVGIG in the germline V gene (reference sequence). Between the trimmed V and J ends, which lost 5 bases and 2 bases, there was a span of 16 bases. The CDR3 region has the DNA TGTGCCTGGGGCAGGTATAGATCCACCTACAATGAGCAGTTCTTC. Translation: CAWGRYRSTYNEQFF.

The genes are TRBV10-3 and TRBJ2-7; 7 bases agree with TRBD1. Germline CDR1 reads ENHRY; CDR2 reads SYGVKD. J lost 3 bases, V lost 6 bases, and 11 bases had no gene match. CDR3 size: 15 residues. The CDR3, as DNA: TGTGCCATCAGCCCGACAGGGTTTAGCGACTACGAGCAGTACTTC. This sequence encodes CAISPTGFSDYEQYF.

In this sample, this clone turned up a few times. J is TRBJ2-2 and V is TRBV9; 7 bases match TRBD2. Unmatched junction bases numbered 4, after V lost 4 bases and J lost 4 bases. The CDR3 is made up of 14 amino acids. Germline V lookup: CDR1 SGDLS, CDR2 YYNGEE. CDR3: CASSPRTSTGELFF. The CDR3 DNA is TGTGCCAGCAGCCCCAGGACTAGCACCGGGGAGCTGTTTTTT.

For the CDR3, the DNA is TGCGCCAGCAGCTTGGGATGGGCGGGCGGTCACTATGGCTACACCTTC. Translated: CASSLGWAGGHYGYTF. The V gene is TRBV5-1, the J gene TRBJ1-2; the D is unclear. Trimming removed 0 bases at V and 3 bases at J, with 15 bases between. Germline V lookup: CDR1 SGHRS, CDR2 YFSETQ. The CDR3 spans 16 residues.

This clone turned up a few times. The chain carries TRBV7-2 and TRBJ2-1; D call uncertain. Trimming cost V 1 base and J 8 bases, with 9 bases left between them. Germline CDR1 SGHTA, CDR2 FQGNSA. This CDR3 is 13 amino acids long. CDR3 in amino acids: CASSLDQSHEQFF. The DNA of the CDR3 is TGTGCCAGCAGCTTAGATCAGTCCCATGAGCAGTTCTTC.

V gene TRBV5-6 combines with J gene TRBJ1-2; 7 bases align to TRBD1. With V trimmed by 3 bases and J by 4 bases, 18 bases remained unmatched. The CDR3 covers 18 residues. CDR1 and CDR2 (germline): SGHDT, YYEEEE. CDR3 DNA: TGTGCCAGCAGCTCCCTCGGGGAGGGGGCATTGGAGTCCTATGGCTACACCTTC. This sequence encodes CASSSLGEGALESYGYTF. Full variable domain (missing parts from reference TRBV5-6 and TRBJ1-2): DAGVTQSPTHLIKTRGQQVTLRCSPKSGHDTVSWYQQALGQGPQFIFQYYEEEERQRGNFPDRFSGHQFPNYSSELNVNALLLGDSALYLCASSSLGEGALESYGYTFGSGTRLTVV.

This clone was observed a few times. The V and J genes are TRBV4-2 and TRBJ2-5; perhaps TRBD2 as D (7 bases). The ends were cut back, 0 bases at V and 1 base at J, with 12 bases in the middle. The CDR3 is 16 residues long. Germline V gene lookup returns CDR1 LGHNA and CDR2 YNFKEQ. CDR3 residues: CASSQDGRTAQETQYF. In DNA form, the CDR3 reads TGTGCCAGCAGCCAAGACGGGAGGACAGCCCAAGAGACCCAGTACTTC.

The rearrangement joins TRBV6-5 to TRBJ2-1; 7 bases are a match to TRBD1. CDR1 and CDR2 (germline): MNHEY, SVGAGI. The trim removed 5 bases at V and 10 bases at J, leaving 8 bases unmatched. The CDR3 is made up of 13 amino acids. The CDR3 DNA reads TGTGCCAGCAGTCTCCGACAGGGCAGGGAGCAGTTCTTC. It translates to CASSLRQGREQFF.

This clone was observed a handful of times. The gene calls are TRBV6-6 and TRBJ2-1, with 8 bases aligning to TRBD1. The ends lost 6 bases at V and 9 bases at J; junction bases unmatched: 10. This CDR3 region has 14 residues. Germline-derived CDR1 and CDR2 are MNHNY and SVGAGI (reference sequence). In DNA form, the CDR3 reads TGTGCCAGCAGATCTCTCAGGGGGCGCCTTGAGCAGTTCTTC. Its translation is CASRSLRGRLEQFF.

This chain's CDR3 is CASSPIIDRAKGLYYGYTF. The CDR3 DNA reads TGTGCCAGCAGCCCAATTATAGACAGGGCTAAGGGCCTATACTATGGCTACACCTTC. The V gene is TRBV14, the J gene TRBJ1-2; 7 positions agree with TRBD1. This CDR3 has 19 residues. The V segment lost 4 bases and the J segment 3 bases; nucleotides outside the gene matches: 20. Germline assignment: CDR1 SGHDN and CDR2 FVKESK.

The chain employs TRBV4-1 and TRBJ1-2; 10 nucleotides agree with TRBD1. The CDR3 has 17 amino acids. V was pared by 4 bases and J by 3 bases, with 11 bases of the junction left unmatched. Germline CDR1 MGHRA, CDR2 YSYEKL. The CDR3 DNA is TGCGCCAGCAGCCCCGACAGGGGGCGCCAAGTTGACTATGGCTACACCTTC. Its protein is CASSPDRGRQVDYGYTF.

V is TRBV6-6 and J is TRBJ1-2; D uncertain. This CDR3 contains 11 residues. The germline V gene encodes CDR1 MNHNY and CDR2 SVGAGI (reference sequence). The ends were cut back, 6 bases at V and 8 bases at J, with 10 bases in the middle. The CDR3: CASSRSQGYTF. CDR3 nucleotide sequence: TGTGCCAGCAGCCGTAGCCAAGGCTACACCTTC.

This chain links TRBV28 with TRBJ1-1, with D perhaps TRBD1 (5 bases). Trimming removed 8 bases at V and 1 base at J, with 14 bases between. The CDR3 runs to 14 residues. Germline assignment: CDR1 MDHEN and CDR2 SYDVKM. The CDR3 region has the DNA TGTGCCAGCCCGCGGAATGGGGGGAACACTGAAGCTTTCTTT. Translating it yields CASPRNGGNTEAFF.

This clone was seen only a few times. The chain is built from TRBV5-8 and TRBJ1-5, with D possibly matching TRBD1 (6 bases). Germline CDR1 reads SGHTS; CDR2 reads YDEGEE. Trimming shortened V by 1 base and J by 3 bases, and 11 bases separated the two germline ends. The CDR3 totals 15 residues. CDR3: CASSLSGGSNQPQHF. DNA for the CDR3: TGTGCCAGCAGCTTGTCTGGGGGCTCCAATCAGCCCCAGCATTTT.

The J gene is TRBJ2-5, the V gene TRBV10-3; a possible D gene is TRBD2 (6 bases). From germline, CDR1 is ENHRY and CDR2 SYGVKD. The length of the CDR3 is 18 residues. The V end lost 4 bases, the J end lost 1 base, and 22 bases lay between the germline ends. The CDR3 loop is CAISGGELGEVGQETQYF. CDR3 nucleotide sequence: TGTGCCATCAGTGGCGGTGAATTAGGGGAGGTGGGCCAAGAGACCCAGTACTTC.

This clone has a handful of counts. The chain links TRBV6-4 to TRBJ1-3; D unclear. The CDR3 sequence is 13 residues long. V lost 4 bases and J lost 1, with 5 bases in between. The germline V gene encodes CDR1 MRHNA and CDR2 SNTAGT. This CDR3 reads CASSVGSGNTIYF. The CDR3 coding sequence is TGTGCCAGCAGTGTTGGGTCTGGAAACACCATATATTTT.

The rearrangement uses TRBV5-4 and TRBJ2-1; D may be TRBD1 or TRBD2 (5 bases each). Germline V gene lookup returns CDR1 SGHNT and CDR2 YYREEE (reference sequence). CDR3 length: 11 amino acids. V gave up 5 bases and J gave up 8 bases, with 8 bases separating them. The DNA of the CDR3 is TGTGCCAGCAGTCAGGGAGATGAGCAGTTCTTC. Protein: CASSQGDEQFF. The entire variable domain, with the rest obtained from reference TRBV5-4 and TRBJ2-1, is as follows: ETGVTQSPTHLIKTRGQQVTLRCSSQSGHNTVSWYQQALGQGPQFIFQYYREEENGRGNFPPRFSGLQFPNYSSELNVNALELDDSALYLCASSQGDEQFFGPGTRLTVL.

This clone was seen more than once but under ten times. This chain joins TRBV20-1 and TRBJ2-7; D is undetermined. Germline V gives CDR1 DFQATT, CDR2 SNEGSKA (reference sequence). The CDR3 sequence is 9 residues long. Trimming took 6 bases from V and 5 from J, leaving 5 bases between them. The DNA of the CDR3 is TGCAGTGCACCGCACGAGCAGTACTTC. It codes for CSAPHEQYF.

The genes are TRBV5-4 and TRBJ2-1; possible D gene TRBD1, 5 bases. This CDR3 contains 14 residues. The germline CDR1 and CDR2 sequences are SGHNT and YYREEE (reference sequence). With 0 bases removed from V and 7 bases from J, the gap between germline ends came to 11 bases. The DNA for the CDR3 is TGTGCCAGCAGCTTGGCAGGGTTTGGAAATGAGCAGTTCTTC. Its translation: CASSLAGFGNEQFF.

J is TRBJ1-1 and V is TRBV5-1; D remains unclear. Trimming took off 0 bases at V and 4 bases at J, with 7 bases between the two ends. CDR1 is SGHRS, CDR2 YFSETQ, per germline. The CDR3 loop spans 13 amino acids. Here the CDR3 DNA reads TGCGCCAGCAGCTTGGTAGGGAGCACTGAAGCTTTCTTT. Residues: CASSLVGSTEAFF.

This clone was seen more than once but under ten times. This chain uses TRBV7-7 with TRBJ2-1, with 10 bases identical to TRBD1. This CDR3 has 16 residues. Germline V gene lookup returns CDR1 SSHAT and CDR2 FNYEAQ (reference sequence). J lost 5 bases, V lost 5 bases, and 9 bases had no gene match. CDR3 protein: CASSQSGQGGHNEQFF. CDR3 in DNA: TGTGCCAGCAGCCAATCCGGACAGGGGGGACACAATGAGCAGTTCTTC.